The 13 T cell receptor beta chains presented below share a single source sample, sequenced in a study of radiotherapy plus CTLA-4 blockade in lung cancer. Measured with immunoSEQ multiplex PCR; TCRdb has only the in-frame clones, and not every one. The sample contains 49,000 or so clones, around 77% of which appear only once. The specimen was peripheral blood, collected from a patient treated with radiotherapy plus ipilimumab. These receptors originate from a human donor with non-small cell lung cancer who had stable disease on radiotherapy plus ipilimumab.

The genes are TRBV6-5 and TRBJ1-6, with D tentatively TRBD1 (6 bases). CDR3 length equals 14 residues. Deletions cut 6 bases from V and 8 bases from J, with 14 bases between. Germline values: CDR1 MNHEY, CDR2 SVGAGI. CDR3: CASRYPGVDSPLHF. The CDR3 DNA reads TGTGCCAGCAGGTACCCAGGGGTGGATTCACCCCTCCACTTT.

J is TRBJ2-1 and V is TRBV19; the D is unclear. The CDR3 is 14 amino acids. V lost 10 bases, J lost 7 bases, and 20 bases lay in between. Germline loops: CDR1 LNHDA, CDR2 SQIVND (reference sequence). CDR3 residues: CATRSGTSTNEQFF. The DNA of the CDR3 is TGTGCCACAAGATCGGGTACTTCTACAAATGAGCAGTTCTTC.

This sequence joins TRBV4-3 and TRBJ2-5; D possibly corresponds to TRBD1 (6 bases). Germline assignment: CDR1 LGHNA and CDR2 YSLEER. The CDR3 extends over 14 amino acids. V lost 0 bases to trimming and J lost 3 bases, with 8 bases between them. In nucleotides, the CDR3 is TGCGCCAGCAGCCAAGAACAGGGAAAAGAGACCCAGTACTTC. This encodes CASSQEQGKETQYF.

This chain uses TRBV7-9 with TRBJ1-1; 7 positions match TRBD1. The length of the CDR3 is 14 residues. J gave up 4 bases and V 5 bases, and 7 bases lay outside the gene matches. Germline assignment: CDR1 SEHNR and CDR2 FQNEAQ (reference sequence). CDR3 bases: TGTGCCAGCAGCACGAGACAGGGCCTCACTGAAGCTTTCTTT. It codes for CASSTRQGLTEAFF.

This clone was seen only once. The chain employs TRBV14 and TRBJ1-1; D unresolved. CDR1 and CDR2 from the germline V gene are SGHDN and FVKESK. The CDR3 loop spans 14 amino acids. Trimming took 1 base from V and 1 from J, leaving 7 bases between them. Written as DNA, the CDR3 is TGTGCCAGCAGCCAAGCTGGATCGAACACTGAAGCTTTCTTT. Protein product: CASSQAGSNTEAFF.

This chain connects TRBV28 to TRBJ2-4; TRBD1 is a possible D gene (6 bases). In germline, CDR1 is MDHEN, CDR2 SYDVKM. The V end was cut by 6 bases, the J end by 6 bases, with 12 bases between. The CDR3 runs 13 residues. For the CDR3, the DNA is TGTGCCAGCAGAACTGCGGACAGAAACATTCAGTACTTC. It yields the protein CASRTADRNIQYF.

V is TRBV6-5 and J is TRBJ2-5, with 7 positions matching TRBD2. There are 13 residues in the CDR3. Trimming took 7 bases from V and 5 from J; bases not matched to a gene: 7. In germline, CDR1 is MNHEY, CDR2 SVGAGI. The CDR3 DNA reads TGTGCCAGCACCCTGGGGCGGGGGGAGACCCAGTACTTC. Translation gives CASTLGRGETQYF.

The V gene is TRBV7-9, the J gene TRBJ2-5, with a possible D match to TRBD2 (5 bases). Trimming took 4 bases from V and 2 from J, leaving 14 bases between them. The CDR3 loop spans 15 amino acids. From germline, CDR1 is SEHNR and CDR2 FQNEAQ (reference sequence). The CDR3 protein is CASSSDLRAQETQYF. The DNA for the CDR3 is TGTGCCAGCAGCTCGGACCTGAGGGCTCAAGAGACCCAGTACTTC.

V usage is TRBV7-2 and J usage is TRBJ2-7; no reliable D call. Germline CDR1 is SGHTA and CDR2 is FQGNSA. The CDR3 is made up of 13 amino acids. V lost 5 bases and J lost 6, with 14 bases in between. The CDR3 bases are TGTGCCAGCAGCCCCCGACTCCTCTCCGAGCAGTACGTC. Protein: CASSPRLLSEQYV.

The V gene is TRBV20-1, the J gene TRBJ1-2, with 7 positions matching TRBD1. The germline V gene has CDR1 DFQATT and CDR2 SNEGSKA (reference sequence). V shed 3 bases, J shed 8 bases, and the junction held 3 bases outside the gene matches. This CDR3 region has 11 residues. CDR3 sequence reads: CSASQGVGYTF. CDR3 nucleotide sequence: TGCAGTGCTAGCCAGGGGGTAGGCTACACCTTC.

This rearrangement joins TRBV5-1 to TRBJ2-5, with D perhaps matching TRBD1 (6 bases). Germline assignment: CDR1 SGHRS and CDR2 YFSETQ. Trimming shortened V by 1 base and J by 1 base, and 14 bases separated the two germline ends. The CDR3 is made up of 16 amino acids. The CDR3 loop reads CASSLNSLGAQETQYF. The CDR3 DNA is TGCGCCAGCAGCTTGAATTCGTTGGGGGCCCAAGAGACCCAGTACTTC.

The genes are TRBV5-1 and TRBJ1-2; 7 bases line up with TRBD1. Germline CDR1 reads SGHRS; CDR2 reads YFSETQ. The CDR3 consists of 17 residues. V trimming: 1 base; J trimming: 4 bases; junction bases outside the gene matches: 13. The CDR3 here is CASSLKPDEGGPYGYTF. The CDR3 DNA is TGCGCCAGCAGCTTGAAACCCGACGAAGGGGGCCCCTATGGCTACACCTTC.

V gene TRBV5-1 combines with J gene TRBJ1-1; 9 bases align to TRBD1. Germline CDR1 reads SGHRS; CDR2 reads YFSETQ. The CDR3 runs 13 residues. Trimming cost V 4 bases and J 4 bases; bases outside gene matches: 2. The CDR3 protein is CASSLTGGTEAFF. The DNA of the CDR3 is TGCGCCAGCAGCCTGACAGGGGGCACTGAAGCTTTCTTT. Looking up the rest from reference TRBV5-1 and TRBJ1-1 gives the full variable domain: KAGVTQTPRYLIKTRGQQVTLSCSPISGHRSVSWYQQTPGQGLQFLFEYFSETQRNKGNFPGRFSGRQFSNSRSEMNVSTLELGDSALYLCASSLTGGTEAFFGQGTRLTVV.